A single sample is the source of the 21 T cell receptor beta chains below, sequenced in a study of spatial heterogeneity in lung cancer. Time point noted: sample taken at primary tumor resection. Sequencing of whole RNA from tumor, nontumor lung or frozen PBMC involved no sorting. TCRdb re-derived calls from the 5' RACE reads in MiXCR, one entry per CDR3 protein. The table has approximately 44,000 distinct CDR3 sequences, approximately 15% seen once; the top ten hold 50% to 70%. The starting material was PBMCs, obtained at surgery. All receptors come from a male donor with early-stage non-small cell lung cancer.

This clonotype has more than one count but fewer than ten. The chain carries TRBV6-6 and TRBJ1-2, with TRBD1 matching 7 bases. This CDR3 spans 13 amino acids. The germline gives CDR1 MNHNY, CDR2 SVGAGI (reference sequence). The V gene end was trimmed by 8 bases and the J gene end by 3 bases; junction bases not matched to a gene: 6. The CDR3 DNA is TGTGCCAGCGGACCGGGACAGCACTATGGCTACACCTTC. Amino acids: CASGPGQHYGYTF.

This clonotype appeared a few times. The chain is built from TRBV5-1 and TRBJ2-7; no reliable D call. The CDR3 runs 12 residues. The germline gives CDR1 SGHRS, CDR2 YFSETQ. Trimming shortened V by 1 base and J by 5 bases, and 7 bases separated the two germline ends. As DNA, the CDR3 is TGCGCCAGCAGCTTGTTAGGAGACGAGCAGTACTTC. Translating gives CASSLLGDEQYF.

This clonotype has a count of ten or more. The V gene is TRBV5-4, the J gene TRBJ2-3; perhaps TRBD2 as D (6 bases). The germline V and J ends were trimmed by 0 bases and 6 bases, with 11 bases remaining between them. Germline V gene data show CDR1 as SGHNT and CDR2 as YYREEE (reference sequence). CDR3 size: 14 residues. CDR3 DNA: TGTGCCAGCAGCTTGGGGCTAGCGACGGATACGCAGTATTTT. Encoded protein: CASSLGLATDTQYF.

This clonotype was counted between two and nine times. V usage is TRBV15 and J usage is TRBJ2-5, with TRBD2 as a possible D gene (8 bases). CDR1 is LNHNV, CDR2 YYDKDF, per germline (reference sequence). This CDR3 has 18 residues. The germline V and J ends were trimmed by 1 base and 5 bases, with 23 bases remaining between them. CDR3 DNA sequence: TGTGCCACCAGCAGAGGAGGGGGCGAAGGTAGCGGGATGGAGACCCAGTACTTC. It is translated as CATSRGGGEGSGMETQYF.

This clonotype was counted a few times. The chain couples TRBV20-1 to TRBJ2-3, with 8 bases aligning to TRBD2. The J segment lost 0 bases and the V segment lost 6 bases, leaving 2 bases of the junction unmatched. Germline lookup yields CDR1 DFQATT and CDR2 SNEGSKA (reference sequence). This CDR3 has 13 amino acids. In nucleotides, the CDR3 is TGCAGTGCCACTAGCGGTAGCACAGATACGCAGTATTTT. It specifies CSATSGSTDTQYF.

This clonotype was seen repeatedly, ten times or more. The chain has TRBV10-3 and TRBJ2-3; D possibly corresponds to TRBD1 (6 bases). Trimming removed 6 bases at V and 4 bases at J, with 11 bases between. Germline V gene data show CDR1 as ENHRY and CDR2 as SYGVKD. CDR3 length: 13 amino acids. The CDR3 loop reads CAIRGARSDTQYF. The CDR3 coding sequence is TGTGCCATCAGGGGGGCAAGGTCAGATACGCAGTATTTT.

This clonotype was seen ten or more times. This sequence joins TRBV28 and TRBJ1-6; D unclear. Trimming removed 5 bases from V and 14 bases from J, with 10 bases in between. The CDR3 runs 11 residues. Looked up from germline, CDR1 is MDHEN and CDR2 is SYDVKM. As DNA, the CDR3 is TGTGCCAGCAGTCCTCGGTTCACCCTCCACTTT. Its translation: CASSPRFTLHF.

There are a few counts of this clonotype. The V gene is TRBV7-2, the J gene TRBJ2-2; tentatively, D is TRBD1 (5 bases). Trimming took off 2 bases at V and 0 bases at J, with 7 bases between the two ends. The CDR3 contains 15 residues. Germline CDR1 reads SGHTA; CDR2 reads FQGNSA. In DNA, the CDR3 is TGTGCCAGCAGCTTAAACAGGCCGAACACCGGGGAGCTGTTTTTT. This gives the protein CASSLNRPNTGELFF.

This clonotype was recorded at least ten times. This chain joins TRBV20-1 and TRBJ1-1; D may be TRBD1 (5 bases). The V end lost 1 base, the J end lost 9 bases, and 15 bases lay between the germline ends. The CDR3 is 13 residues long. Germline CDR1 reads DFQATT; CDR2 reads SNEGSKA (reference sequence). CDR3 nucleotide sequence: TGCAGTGCTAGAGTCCCCGACAGCAGTCAAGCTTTCTTT. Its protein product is CSARVPDSSQAFF.

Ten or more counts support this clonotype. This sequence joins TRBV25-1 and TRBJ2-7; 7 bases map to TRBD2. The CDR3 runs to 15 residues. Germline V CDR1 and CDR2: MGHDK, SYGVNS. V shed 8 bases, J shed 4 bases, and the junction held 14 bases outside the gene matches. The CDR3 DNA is TGTGCCAGCCACTCTGGCTGGGAGCGGGGTTACGAGCAGTACTTC. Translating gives CASHSGWERGYEQYF.

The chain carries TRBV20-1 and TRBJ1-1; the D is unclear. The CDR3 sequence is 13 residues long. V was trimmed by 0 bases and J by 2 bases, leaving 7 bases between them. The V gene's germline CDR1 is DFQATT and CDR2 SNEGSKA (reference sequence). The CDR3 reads CSAREAGNTEAFF. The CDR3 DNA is TGCAGTGCTAGAGAAGCAGGAAACACTGAAGCTTTCTTT.

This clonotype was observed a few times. The CDR3 sequence: CSAPLAGGGSDTQYF. CDR3 bases: TGCAGTGCTCCTCTAGCGGGGGGGGGCTCAGATACGCAGTATTTT. The chain couples TRBV20-1 to TRBJ2-3; TRBD2 agrees at 12 bases. The CDR3 extends over 15 amino acids. Trimming cost V 5 bases and J 4 bases; bases outside gene matches: 7. CDR1 is DFQATT and CDR2 is SNEGSKA in the germline V gene (reference sequence).

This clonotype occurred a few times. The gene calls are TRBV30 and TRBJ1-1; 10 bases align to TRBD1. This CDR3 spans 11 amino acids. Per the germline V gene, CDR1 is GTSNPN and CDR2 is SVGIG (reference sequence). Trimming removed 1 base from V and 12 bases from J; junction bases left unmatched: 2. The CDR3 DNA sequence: TGTGCCTGGAGTGGGGGACAGGGGCCTTTCTTT. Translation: CAWSGGQGPFF. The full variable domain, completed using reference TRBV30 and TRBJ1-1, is SQTIHQWPATLVQPVGSPLSLECTVEGTSNPNLYWYRQAAGRGLQLLFYSVGIGQISSEVPQNLSASRPQDRQFILSSKKLLLSDSGFYLCAWSGGQGPFFGQGTRLTVV.

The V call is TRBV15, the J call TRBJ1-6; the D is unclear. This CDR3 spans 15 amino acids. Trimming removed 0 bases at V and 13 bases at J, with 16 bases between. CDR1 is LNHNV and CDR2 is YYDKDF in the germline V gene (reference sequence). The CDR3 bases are TGTGCCACCAGCAGAGATACTTCGGCCGTATCGCCCCTCCACTTT. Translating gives CATSRDTSAVSPLHF.

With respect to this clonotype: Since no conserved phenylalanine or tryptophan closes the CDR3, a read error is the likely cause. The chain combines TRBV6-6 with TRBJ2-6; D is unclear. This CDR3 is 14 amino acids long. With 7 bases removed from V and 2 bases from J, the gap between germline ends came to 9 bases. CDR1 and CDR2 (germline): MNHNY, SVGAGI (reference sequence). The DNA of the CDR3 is TGTGCCAGCACCGATATAACTGGGGCCAACGTCCTGACTTTG. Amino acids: CASTDITGANVLTL.

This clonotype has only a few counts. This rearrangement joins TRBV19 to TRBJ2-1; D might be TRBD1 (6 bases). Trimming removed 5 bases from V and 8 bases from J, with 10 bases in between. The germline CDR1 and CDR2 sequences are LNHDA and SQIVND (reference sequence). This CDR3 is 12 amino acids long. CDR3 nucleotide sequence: TGTGCCAGTAGTCTACAGGGCCATGAGCAGTTCTTC. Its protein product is CASSLQGHEQFF.

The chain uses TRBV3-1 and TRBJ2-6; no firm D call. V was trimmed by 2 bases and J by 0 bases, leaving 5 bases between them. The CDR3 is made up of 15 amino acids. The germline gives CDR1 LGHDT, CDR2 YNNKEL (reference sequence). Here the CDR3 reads CASSQTGSGANVLTF. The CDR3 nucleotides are TGTGCCAGCAGCCAAACTGGCTCTGGGGCCAACGTCCTGACTTTC. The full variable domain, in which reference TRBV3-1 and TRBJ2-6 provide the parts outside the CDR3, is DTAVSQTPKYLVTQMGNDKSIKCEQNLGHDTMYWYKQDSKKFLKIMFSYNNKELIINETVPNRFSPKSPDKAHLNLHINSLELGDSAVYFCASSQTGSGANVLTFGAGSRLTVL.

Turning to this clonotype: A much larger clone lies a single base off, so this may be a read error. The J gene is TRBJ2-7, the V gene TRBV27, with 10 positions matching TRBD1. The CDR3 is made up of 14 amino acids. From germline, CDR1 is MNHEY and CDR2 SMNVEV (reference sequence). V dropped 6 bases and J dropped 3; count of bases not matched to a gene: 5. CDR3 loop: CASSPTGGFYEQYF. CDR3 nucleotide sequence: TGTGCCAGCAGCCCGACAGGGGGCTTCTACGAGCAGTACTTC.

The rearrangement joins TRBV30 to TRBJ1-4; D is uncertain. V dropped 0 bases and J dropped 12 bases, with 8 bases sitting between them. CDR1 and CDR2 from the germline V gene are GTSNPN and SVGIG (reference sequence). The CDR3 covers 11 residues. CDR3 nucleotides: TGTGCCTGGAGTGTTTTGGAGGAACTGTTTTTT. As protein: CAWSVLEELFF.

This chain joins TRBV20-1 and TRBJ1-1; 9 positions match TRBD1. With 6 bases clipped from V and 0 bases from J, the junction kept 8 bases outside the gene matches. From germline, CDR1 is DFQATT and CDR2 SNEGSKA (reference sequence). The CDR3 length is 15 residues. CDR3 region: CSAAGTGSMNTEAFF. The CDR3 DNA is TGCAGTGCCGCCGGGACAGGGAGTATGAACACTGAAGCTTTCTTT.

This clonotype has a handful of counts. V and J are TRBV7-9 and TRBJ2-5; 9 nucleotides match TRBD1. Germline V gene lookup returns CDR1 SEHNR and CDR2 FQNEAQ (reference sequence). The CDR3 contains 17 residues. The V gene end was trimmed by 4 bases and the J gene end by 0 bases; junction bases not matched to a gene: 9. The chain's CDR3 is CASSSTGQGPYQETQYF. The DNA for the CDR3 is TGTGCCAGCAGCTCAACCGGACAGGGGCCCTACCAAGAGACCCAGTACTTC.